A selection of T cell receptor beta chains follows, all from one sample in a study of T-cell memory formation after mild COVID-19. TCRdb processed the 5' RACE reads anew with MiXCR; each CDR3 protein has one entry. The table shows hundreds of thousands of distinct CDR3 sequences, with approximately 29% occurring only once. Specimen: PBMCs or a T cell subset sorted from them (not recorded which). The origin of the receptors is an adult woman who had mild COVID-19 (a few samples of this study predate the infection). Cell type and time point are not known. Each CDR3 is given with its conserved first and last residue. The order of the fields is J gene, D gene, V gene, clone size, CDR3 DNA, CDR3 protein. D genes are given only for firm matches. Size values are once, few and many counts, or a class for expanded clones, and some rows have none.

j_call: TRBJ1-6; d_call: TRBD1; v_call: TRBV5-1; clone_size: -; cdr3_nt: TGCGCCAGCAGCTTGGATCCGGGACAGGGCAATTCACCCCTCCACTTT; cdr3_aa: CASSLDPGQGNSPLHF
j_call: TRBJ2-1; d_call: TRBD2; v_call: TRBV6-6; clone_size: -; cdr3_nt: TGTGCCAGCAGCCCCGCTAGCGGCTTTGGGAATGAGCAGTTCTTC; cdr3_aa: CASSPASGFGNEQFF
j_call: TRBJ2-1; d_call: -; v_call: TRBV7-6; clone_size: once; cdr3_nt: TGTGCCAGCAGCTTACGAGCGACGAGCTCCTACAATGAGCAGTTCTTC; cdr3_aa: CASSLRATSSYNEQFF
j_call: TRBJ1-5; d_call: -; v_call: TRBV6-2/TRBV6-3; clone_size: -; cdr3_nt: TGTGCCAGCAGCCGAACCGGGACACTCAATCAGCCCCAGCATTTT; cdr3_aa: CASSRTGTLNQPQHF
j_call: TRBJ1-1; d_call: -; v_call: TRBV25-1; clone_size: -; cdr3_nt: TGTGCCAGCAGATGGGGCTTTACTGAAGCTTTCTTT; cdr3_aa: CASRWGFTEAFF
j_call: TRBJ2-5; d_call: -; v_call: TRBV7-9; clone_size: -; cdr3_nt: TGTGCCAGCAGCTTATCCTTCGGACCGAAAGAGACCCAGTACTTC; cdr3_aa: CASSLSFGPKETQYF
j_call: TRBJ2-3; d_call: -; v_call: TRBV14; clone_size: -; cdr3_nt: TGTGCCAGCAGCCAAGATTTGCGGGACACAGATACGCAGTATTTT; cdr3_aa: CASSQDLRDTDTQYF
j_call: TRBJ2-3; d_call: -; v_call: TRBV24-1; clone_size: few; cdr3_nt: TGTGCCACCCTGGACAGCTTCACAGATACGCAGTATTTT; cdr3_aa: CATLDSFTDTQYF
j_call: TRBJ2-7; d_call: -; v_call: TRBV12-3/TRBV12-4; clone_size: few; cdr3_nt: TGTGCCAGCAGAGCCGGGGCTACCTACGAGCAGTACTTC; cdr3_aa: CASRAGATYEQYF
j_call: TRBJ2-1; d_call: -; v_call: TRBV20-1; clone_size: few; cdr3_nt: TGCAGTGCTAGAAGTGCGGGAACCCTCATCAGCAATGAGCAGTTCTTC; cdr3_aa: CSARSAGTLISNEQFF
j_call: TRBJ2-5; d_call: TRBD2; v_call: TRBV4-2; clone_size: few; cdr3_nt: TGTGCCAGCAGCCAACTACTAGCGGGAGAAGAGACCCAGTACTTC; cdr3_aa: CASSQLLAGEETQYF
j_call: TRBJ2-5; d_call: TRBD2; v_call: TRBV27; clone_size: few; cdr3_nt: TGTGCCAGCAGTCGCGGACTAGCGGGGCGCCCCGCGGGTGAGACCCAGTACTTC; cdr3_aa: CASSRGLAGRPAGETQYF
j_call: TRBJ2-7; d_call: TRBD2; v_call: TRBV3-1; clone_size: few; cdr3_nt: TGTGCCAGCAGCCCTTGGACTAGCGGGGGACTCTACTTC; cdr3_aa: CASSPWTSGGLYF
j_call: TRBJ2-5; d_call: TRBD2; v_call: TRBV27; clone_size: many; cdr3_nt: TGTGCCAGCAGTGGTTCGGTTAGCGGGGGGTTTAAGACCCAGTACTTC; cdr3_aa: CASSGSVSGGFKTQYF
j_call: TRBJ2-7; d_call: TRBD1; v_call: TRBV5-6; clone_size: -; cdr3_nt: TGTGCCAGCAGCAGGAGGGACAGGGGACCCTACGAGCAGTACTTC; cdr3_aa: CASSRRDRGPYEQYF
j_call: TRBJ1-2; d_call: -; v_call: TRBV4-2; clone_size: -; cdr3_nt: TGTGCCAGCAGCCAAGGGCGAGGGGTCTTGGGAGGCTACACCTTC; cdr3_aa: CASSQGRGVLGGYTF
j_call: TRBJ1-1; d_call: -; v_call: TRBV2; clone_size: few; cdr3_nt: TGTGCCAGTTTATTCGGGGTCACTGAAGCTTTCTTT; cdr3_aa: CASLFGVTEAFF
j_call: TRBJ2-3; d_call: TRBD2; v_call: TRBV7-9; clone_size: -; cdr3_nt: TGTGCCAGCAGCCCACAGACTAGCGGGGGGACCACAGATACGCAGTATTTT; cdr3_aa: CASSPQTSGGTTDTQYF